The TCR beta chain under discussion was sequenced for a study of brain T cells in children with intractable seizures. Whole-study findings and limits: Patients' HCMV serostatus was unknown; virus specificity rests on CDR3 similarity alone.

The time point here: blood from clinic visit 5 months post-surgery; TSC patient then seizure free. V trimming: 5 bases; J trimming: 2 bases; junction bases outside the gene matches: 5. CDR3 length: 15 amino acids. Germline V gives CDR1 SEHNR, CDR2 FQNEAQ (reference sequence). The repertoire was sequenced with immunoSEQ multiplex PCR; TCRdb's copy has only in-frame clones and lacks some. The sample yields about 340,000 clones, over 90% seen once. Remarks on this clone: Antigen: not known.

Sequencing used peripheral blood, obtained 4 to 5 months after surgery. This receptor was taken from a boy younger than two with tuberous sclerosis and intractable seizures. The V call is TRBV7-9, the J call TRBJ2-5, with TRBD1 matching over 10 bases. This CDR3 is CASSDRTGGQETQYF. The CDR3 nucleotides read TGTGCCAGCAGCGATCGGACAGGGGGGCAAGAGACCCAGTACTTC.